The 25 T cell receptor beta chains below were found in one sample sequenced in a study of T cells in Graves' hyperthyroidism and ophthalmopathy. There were TCR beta CDR3 regions amplified from RNA transcripts. Researchers ran a first-round RT-PCR on the TCR CDR3 using the HTBI primer set. TCRdb recomputed calls from the multiplex PCR reads with MiXCR, one row per CDR3 protein. The data show about 420,000 distinct CDR3 sequences, 12% to 15% seen once. The sequencing input was blood. Receptors originate from a woman between 18 and 29 years old with Graves' hyperthyroidism.

This chain joins TRBV6-1 and TRBJ1-4, with a weak D call TRBD1 (5 bases). The CDR3 is 15 amino acids. The V gene lost 3 bases and the J gene lost 2 bases, with 10 bases spanning the gap. Germline V gives CDR1 MNHNS, CDR2 SASEGT. This CDR3 is CASSEGGITNEKLFF. CDR3 DNA sequence: TGTGCCAGCAGTGAGGGGGGTATCACTAATGAAAAACTGTTTTTT.

This chain links TRBV7-6 with TRBJ1-1; D perhaps matches TRBD1 (6 bases). The germline CDR1 and CDR2 sequences are SGHVS and FNYEAQ. The V and J ends lost 5 bases and 5 bases respectively, with 21 bases between them. CDR3 length: 16 residues. Written as DNA, the CDR3 is TGTGCCAGCAGCCTCTCCCCTACCCCAGGGGAGACTGAAGCTTTCTTT. It codes for CASSLSPTPGETEAFF.

This clonotype was counted many times. The rearrangement joins TRBV20-1 to TRBJ2-7, with 11 bases matching TRBD2. The CDR3 is 16 residues long. V was pared by 3 bases and J by 3 bases, with 10 bases of the junction left unmatched. Germline CDR1 DFQATT, CDR2 SNEGSKA (reference sequence). The CDR3 protein is CSASAAGTSGNYEQYF. The CDR3 bases are TGCAGTGCTAGTGCAGCCGGGACTAGCGGTAACTACGAGCAGTACTTC.

This chain joins TRBV19 and TRBJ2-7, with D possibly being TRBD2 (5 bases). The CDR3 covers 15 residues. Germline CDR1 is LNHDA and CDR2 is SQIVND (reference sequence). V was clipped by 3 bases and J by 1 base, with 13 bases between them. CDR3 protein: CASSISHTSSYEQYF. In DNA form, the CDR3 reads TGTGCCAGTAGTATTTCCCATACTAGTTCCTACGAGCAGTACTTC.

This clonotype was seen many times. The V call is TRBV5-1, the J call TRBJ2-2, with 7 bases lining up with TRBD1. CDR1 is SGHRS, CDR2 YFSETQ, per germline. This CDR3 region has 17 residues. J gave up 3 bases and V 6 bases, and 14 bases lay outside the gene matches. The CDR3 DNA reads as TGCGCCAGCACTTATACCCCCGGGACAGTGTACACCGGGGAGCTGTTTTTT. Residues: CASTYTPGTVYTGELFF. Based on the CDR3 plus reference TRBV5-1 and TRBJ2-2, the full variable domain is KAGVTQTPRYLIKTRGQQVTLSCSPISGHRSVSWYQQTPGQGLQFLFEYFSETQRNKGNFPGRFSGRQFSNSRSEMNVSTLELGDSALYLCASTYTPGTVYTGELFFGEGSRLTVL.

This clonotype has just a few counts. V usage is TRBV25-1 and J usage is TRBJ2-7; D ambiguous. Trimming pared 1 base from V and 9 bases from J, leaving 10 bases between. Per the germline V gene, CDR1 is MGHDK and CDR2 is SYGVNS. CDR3 length: 12 amino acids. This CDR3 reads CASSELGLSQYF. The DNA of the CDR3 is TGTGCCAGCAGTGAATTAGGGTTATCGCAGTACTTC.

A note on this clonotype: A much bigger clone sits one base away, suggesting this may be a read error. V usage is TRBV28 and J usage is TRBJ2-5; D perhaps matches TRBD2 (5 bases). Germline lookup yields CDR1 MDHEN and CDR2 SYDVKM. The CDR3 has 18 residues. The CDR3 loop reads CACSFGTTRYGGEETQYF. CDR3 coding DNA: TGTGCCTGCAGTTTTGGCACGACACGATACGGAGGTGAAGAGACCCAGTACTTC.

The chain carries TRBV20-1 and TRBJ1-5, with D tentatively TRBD1 (6 bases). Looked up from germline, CDR1 is DFQATT and CDR2 is SNEGSKA (reference sequence). V was shortened by 0 bases and J by 0 bases, with 12 bases between the two germline ends. CDR3 length: 16 residues. The CDR3 bases are TGCAGTGCTAGAGATGGACAGCGAACTAGCAATCAGCCCCAGCATTTT. This codes for CSARDGQRTSNQPQHF.

This clonotype was detected ten times or more. The chain combines TRBV30 with TRBJ2-7; no clear D gene. The germline CDR1 and CDR2 sequences are GTSNPN and SVGIG (reference sequence). CDR3 length: 14 amino acids. Trimming shortened V by 4 bases and J by 6 bases, and 19 bases separated the two germline ends. CDR3 sequence: CAWMSRIARREQYF. In DNA form, the CDR3 reads TGTGCCTGGATGTCCCGGATCGCCAGACGCGAGCAGTACTTC. Using reference TRBV30 and TRBJ2-7 for the parts outside the CDR3, the full variable domain is SQTIHQWPATLVQPVGSPLSLECTVEGTSNPNLYWYRQAAGRGLQLLFYSVGIGQISSEVPQNLSASRPQDRQFILSSKKLLLSDSGFYLCAWMSRIARREQYFGPGTRLTVT.

This clonotype appeared a few times. This rearrangement joins TRBV5-6 to TRBJ2-4; no reliable D call. Between the trimmed V and J ends, which lost 4 bases and 0 bases, there was a span of 17 bases. CDR1 and CDR2 from the germline V gene are SGHDT and YYEEEE. The CDR3 loop spans 17 amino acids. The CDR3 DNA follows: TGTGCCAGCAGCCACACAGCTGGGGTGCTAGCCAAAAACATTCAGTACTTC. Its translation: CASSHTAGVLAKNIQYF. Variable domain in full (rest from reference TRBV5-6 and TRBJ2-4): DAGVTQSPTHLIKTRGQQVTLRCSPKSGHDTVSWYQQALGQGPQFIFQYYEEEERQRGNFPDRFSGHQFPNYSSELNVNALLLGDSALYLCASSHTAGVLAKNIQYFGAGTRLSVL.

This clonotype was detected ten times or more. The genes are TRBV7-6 and TRBJ2-1, with no clear D. The CDR3 has 16 amino acids. V was shortened by 3 bases and J by 4 bases, with 16 bases between the two germline ends. Germline V gene data show CDR1 as SGHVS and CDR2 as FNYEAQ. CDR3 coding DNA: TGTGCCAGCAGCTTCCACCCGGCGGCACCTTACAATGAGCAGTTCTTC. Translated, it gives CASSFHPAAPYNEQFF.

As to this clonotype: A much larger clone differs by one base, so this may be a read error. The CDR3 reads CANSYPTGWGNNSPLHF. CDR3 coding DNA: TGTGCCAACAGCTACCCTACAGGGTGGGGGAATAATTCACCCCTCCACTTT. The chain has TRBV6-9 and TRBJ1-6; D perhaps matches TRBD1 (6 bases). Trimming took 10 bases from V and 5 from J, leaving 24 bases between them. The CDR3 extends over 17 amino acids. Germline V gene lookup returns CDR1 MNHGY and CDR2 SVAAGI.

This clonotype showed up many times. The chain carries TRBV25-1 and TRBJ2-6; 7 bases map to TRBD1. J gave up 0 bases and V 5 bases, and 7 bases lay outside the gene matches. The CDR3 is made up of 17 amino acids. Germline loops: CDR1 MGHDK, CDR2 SYGVNS. Here the CDR3 reads CASSFGQGDSGANVLTF. The CDR3 DNA reads as TGTGCCAGCAGTTTCGGGCAGGGGGACTCTGGGGCCAACGTCCTGACTTTC.

This clonotype was seen a handful of times. V gene TRBV6-5 combines with J gene TRBJ1-2, with D possibly matching TRBD1 (5 bases). The CDR3 length is 14 residues. Germline CDR1 reads MNHEY; CDR2 reads SVGAGI. The V and J ends lost 2 bases and 5 bases respectively, with 12 bases between them. CDR3 in DNA: TGTGCCAGCAGTTACGGGAGGGGAGGGTATGGCTACACCTTC. Protein: CASSYGRGGYGYTF.

In this sample, this clonotype turned up many times. V and J are TRBV2 and TRBJ2-7; D gene ambiguous. V was trimmed by 5 bases and J by 0 bases, leaving 5 bases between them. Germline V CDR1 and CDR2: SNHLY, FYNNEI. The CDR3 runs to 12 residues. The CDR3 coding sequence is TGTGCCAGCAGTAGCGTCTCCTACGAGCAGTACTTC. Amino acid sequence: CASSSVSYEQYF. The full variable domain, in which reference TRBV2 and TRBJ2-7 provide the parts outside the CDR3, is EPEVTQTPSHQVTQMGQEVILRCVPISNHLYFYWYRQILGQKVEFLVSFYNNEISEKSEIFDDQFSVERPDGSNFTLKIRSTKLEDSAMYFCASSSVSYEQYFGPGTRLTVT.

This clonotype appeared many times. The chain combines TRBV19 with TRBJ1-5; TRBD1 agrees at 8 bases. The CDR3 consists of 15 residues. CDR1 is LNHDA, CDR2 SQIVND, per germline (reference sequence). V was pared by 8 bases and J by 0 bases, with 6 bases of the junction left unmatched. The CDR3 DNA reads TGTGCCAGTGCAGGGGGCAAAGGTAGCAATCAGCCCCAGCATTTT. It translates to CASAGGKGSNQPQHF. Full variable domain (rest looked up from reference TRBV19 and TRBJ1-5): DGGITQSPKYLFRKEGQNVTLSCEQNLNHDAMYWYRQDPGQGLRLIYYSQIVNDFQKGDIAEGYSVSREKKESFPLTVTSAQKNPTAFYLCASAGGKGSNQPQHFGDGTRLSIL.

The V and J genes are TRBV18 and TRBJ1-3; weak D call: TRBD1 (5 bases). The CDR3 runs 14 residues. V was pared by 4 bases and J by 4 bases, with 11 bases between. CDR1 and CDR2 (germline): KGHSH, LQKENI. CDR3 DNA sequence: TGTGCCAGCTCACGCCAGGGAAAGGGAAACACCATATATTTT. Amino acid sequence: CASSRQGKGNTIYF. Variable domain in full (rest from reference TRBV18 and TRBJ1-3): NAGVMQNPRHLVRRRGQEARLRCSPMKGHSHVYWYRQLPEEGLKFMVYLQKENIIDESGMPKERFSAEFPKEGPSILRIQQVVRGDSAAYFCASSRQGKGNTIYFGEGSWLTVV.

V usage is TRBV7-6 and J usage is TRBJ2-1; tentative D call: TRBD2 (5 bases). Trimming removed 5 bases from V and 2 bases from J, with 16 bases in between. The CDR3 is 16 amino acids. The germline CDR1 and CDR2 sequences are SGHVS and FNYEAQ. The DNA of the CDR3 is TGTGCCAGCAGCGGACTTTCGGGGATAACCTACAATGAGCAGTTCTTC. This codes for CASSGLSGITYNEQFF.

The sample holds many counts of this clonotype. This rearrangement joins TRBV10-3 to TRBJ1-1, with D hard to call. The CDR3 has 14 amino acids. V lost 6 bases and J 7 bases, leaving 18 bases between the germline ends. The germline V gene encodes CDR1 ENHRY and CDR2 SYGVKD. The CDR3 sequence: CAIRKSSGPDEAFF. The CDR3 DNA is TGTGCCATCAGAAAGAGCTCGGGCCCCGATGAAGCTTTCTTT.

This clonotype was seen a few times. The chain combines TRBV7-2 with TRBJ2-2; D unresolved. Germline CDR1 SGHTA, CDR2 FQGNSA. The germline V and J ends were trimmed by 5 bases and 2 bases, with 12 bases remaining between them. The length of the CDR3 is 15 residues. The CDR3 loop is CASSPHGRNTGELFF. The CDR3 DNA is TGTGCCAGCAGCCCACATGGTCGTAACACCGGGGAGCTGTTTTTT.

V gene TRBV5-1 combines with J gene TRBJ2-7, with 11 bases aligning to TRBD1. Germline-derived CDR1 and CDR2 are SGHRS and YFSETQ. The trim removed 7 bases at V and 3 bases at J, leaving 6 bases unmatched. This CDR3 is built from 14 residues. The CDR3 protein is CASALGQGDYEQYF. The CDR3, as DNA: TGCGCCAGCGCCCTGGGACAGGGGGACTACGAGCAGTACTTC.

This clonotype was counted ten times or more. CDR3 DNA: TGTGCCAGCAGTTTCTCCGGGGGCGACAATGAGCAGTTCTTC. This encodes CASSFSGGDNEQFF. J is TRBJ2-1 and V is TRBV12-3 or TRBV12-4; the D gene could be TRBD1 or TRBD2 (6 bases each). The CDR3 contains 14 residues. The germline V and J ends were trimmed by 3 bases and 5 bases, with 11 bases remaining between them.

The J gene is TRBJ2-1, the V gene TRBV6-1, with a possible D match to TRBD2 (6 bases). Per germline, CDR1 MNHNS and CDR2 SASEGT. The ends were cut back, 6 bases at V and 0 bases at J, with 12 bases in the middle. CDR3 length: 15 amino acids. CDR3 DNA: TGTGCCAGCAGGGGCGGGACGAGCTCCTACAATGAGCAGTTCTTC. It yields the protein CASRGGTSSYNEQFF.

This clonotype occurred many times. The CDR3 spells CASSPGLRASTDTQYF. The CDR3 DNA sequence: TGTGCCAGCAGCCCGGGACTTCGTGCTAGCACAGATACGCAGTATTTT. V usage is TRBV5-4 and J usage is TRBJ2-3; D is perhaps TRBD2 (6 bases). The V and J ends lost 4 bases and 0 bases respectively, with 15 bases between them. The CDR3 is 16 amino acids. The V gene's germline CDR1 is SGHNT and CDR2 YYREEE (reference sequence).

The chain combines TRBV5-6 with TRBJ1-5; 9 bases align to TRBD1. V trimming: 6 bases; J trimming: 7 bases; junction bases outside the gene matches: 8. From germline, CDR1 is SGHDT and CDR2 YYEEEE. The CDR3 sequence is 14 residues long. CDR3 sequence: CASTKDRGEQPQHF. The CDR3 DNA is TGTGCCAGCACCAAGGACAGGGGAGAGCAGCCCCAGCATTTT.